The sequence of this T cell receptor beta chain was determined in a study of spatial heterogeneity in lung cancer. Study details: Beta-chain sequences were consistently detected more often than alpha-chain sequences.

This clonotype was seen a few times. J lost 5 bases, V lost 3 bases, and 4 bases had no gene match. The CDR3 sequence is 14 residues long. Germline assignment: CDR1 MNHNS and CDR2 SASEGT. Each CDR3 protein gets one entry after TCRdb re-called the 5' RACE reads with MiXCR. Of about 61,000 distinct CDR3 sequences listed, roughly 5.9% are singletons. Time point specified: sample taken at primary tumor resection. Whole RNA from tumor, nontumor lung or frozen PBMC was sequenced unsorted. The sequence came from a female donor with early-stage non-small cell lung cancer. The source was PBMCs, collected at surgery. V gene TRBV6-1 combines with J gene TRBJ1-2; 9 bases are a match to TRBD1. CDR3 sequence reads: CASSEGTGRYGYTF. In DNA form, the CDR3 reads TGTGCCAGCAGTGAGGGGACAGGGAGATATGGCTACACCTTC.